The 20 T cell receptor beta chains below come from one sample, sequenced in a study of identifying expanded T cells in peripheral blood (dated by TCRdb to the late 2010s). Library generation was performed with the immunoSEQ multiplex PCR assay. Not all clones reach the TCRdb copy of this immuneACCESS table, which keeps in-frame sequences only. Checked studies attribute under half of the gap to unresolved V genes and leave the rest unexplained. Counted in this sample were roughly 86,000 clones; 70% to 90% of them appeared once. 4.5% of the sample comes from the top ten. The sequenced sample consisted of blood. The receptors come from a person aged 18-70 years in good health.

In DNA, the CDR3 is TGTGCCAGCAGCTTAGCAGGGCTCATGAACTATGGCTACACCTTC. Amino acids: CASSLAGLMNYGYTF. The J gene is TRBJ1-2, the V gene TRBV9, with D possibly being TRBD1 (5 bases). V lost 4 bases and J lost 2, with 15 bases in between. There are 15 residues in the CDR3. Germline loops: CDR1 SGDLS, CDR2 YYNGEE.

This clone was seen once. The chain uses TRBV30 and TRBJ2-3; either TRBD1 or TRBD2 may supply D (5 bases each). Trimming stripped 3 bases from V and 5 bases from J, with 12 bases between. The CDR3 consists of 13 residues. Germline values: CDR1 GTSNPN, CDR2 SVGIG (reference sequence). This CDR3 reads CAWSQFGGDTQYF. CDR3 DNA sequence: TGTGCCTGGAGCCAGTTTGGGGGAGATACGCAGTATTTT. The whole variable domain, remainder taken from reference TRBV30 and TRBJ2-3, is SQTIHQWPATLVQPVGSPLSLECTVEGTSNPNLYWYRQAAGRGLQLLFYSVGIGQISSEVPQNLSASRPQDRQFILSSKKLLLSDSGFYLCAWSQFGGDTQYFGPGTRLTVL.

V is TRBV6-1 and J is TRBJ2-7; unclear D gene. Germline CDR1 reads MNHNS; CDR2 reads SASEGT. The CDR3 is 11 amino acids. The ends were cut back, 10 bases at V and 3 bases at J, with 10 bases in the middle. The CDR3 spells CATETHYEQYF. CDR3 coding DNA: TGTGCCACAGAGACTCACTACGAGCAGTACTTC.

V is TRBV18 and J is TRBJ1-5, with a tentative D call TRBD1 (5 bases). CDR1 and CDR2 from the germline V gene are KGHSH and LQKENI. V was pared by 5 bases and J by 3 bases, with 14 bases between. The CDR3 spans 15 residues. Here the CDR3 DNA reads TGTGCCAGCTCATCGGCCCCCGGGGCCAATCAGCCCCAGCATTTT. This sequence encodes CASSSAPGANQPQHF.

The rearrangement uses TRBV9 and TRBJ2-2, with D tentatively TRBD1 (6 bases). This CDR3 has 16 amino acids. Deletions cut 1 base from V and 0 bases from J, with 10 bases between. Per the germline V gene, CDR1 is SGDLS and CDR2 is YYNGEE. CDR3 sequence reads: CASSVSTGTNTGELFF. Here the CDR3 DNA reads TGTGCCAGCAGCGTATCGACAGGAACGAACACCGGGGAGCTGTTTTTT.

This rearrangement joins TRBV7-2 to TRBJ1-6; D uncertain. Trimming removed 6 bases at V and 7 bases at J, with 13 bases between. CDR3 size: 14 residues. Germline-derived CDR1 and CDR2 are SGHTA and FQGNSA. CDR3 loop: CASSAFLPNSPLHF. Here the CDR3 DNA reads TGTGCCAGCAGTGCATTTCTGCCCAATTCACCCCTCCACTTT.

The CDR3 sequence: CASSLNLNYGYTF. In DNA, the CDR3 is TGTGCCAGCAGCTTGAATTTAAACTATGGCTACACCTTC. The chain has TRBV5-6 and TRBJ1-2, with D unclear. Germline V CDR1 and CDR2: SGHDT, YYEEEE. The CDR3 totals 13 residues. V was pared by 1 base and J by 2 bases, with 6 bases between.

The V and J genes are TRBV5-4 and TRBJ1-2; weak D call: TRBD1 (6 bases). CDR3 size: 17 residues. Germline values: CDR1 SGHNT, CDR2 YYREEE (reference sequence). Trimming pared 0 bases from V and 4 bases from J, leaving 19 bases between. CDR3 DNA: TGTGCCAGCAGCTTGGCCAACGTTTGGGGGCAGGTCTATGGCTACACCTTC. Protein sequence: CASSLANVWGQVYGYTF.

In its sample, this clone was seen a few times. This chain connects TRBV7-9 to TRBJ1-6; 8 bases map to TRBD1. CDR3 length: 18 residues. V shed 2 bases, J shed 2 bases, and the junction held 8 bases outside the gene matches. Germline CDR1 and CDR2: SEHNR and FQNEAQ (reference sequence). The CDR3 bases are TGTGCCAGCAGCTTACAGAGGACAGGGTGGACCTATAATTCACCCCTCCACTTT. Amino acids: CASSLQRTGWTYNSPLHF. Based on the CDR3 plus reference TRBV7-9 and TRBJ1-6, the full variable domain is DTGVSQNPRHKITKRGQNVTFRCDPISEHNRLYWYRQTLGQGPEFLTYFQNEAQLEKSRLLSDRFSAERPKGSFSTLEIQRTEQGDSAMYLCASSLQRTGWTYNSPLHFGNGTRLTVT.

V gene TRBV7-6 combines with J gene TRBJ2-7; D unresolved. Germline CDR1 reads SGHVS; CDR2 reads FNYEAQ. This CDR3 spans 13 amino acids. V dropped 2 bases and J dropped 3 bases, with 8 bases sitting between them. The CDR3 sequence is CASSLNRDYEQYF. CDR3 nucleotides: TGTGCCAGCAGCTTAAACCGAGACTACGAGCAGTACTTC. Based on the CDR3 plus reference TRBV7-6 and TRBJ2-7, the full variable domain is GAGVSQSPRYKVTKRGQDVALRCDPISGHVSLYWYRQALGQGPEFLTYFNYEAQQDKSGLPNDRFSAERPEGSISTLTIQRTEQRDSAMYRCASSLNRDYEQYFGPGTRLTVT.

This clone was picked up a small number of times. V is TRBV5-1 and J is TRBJ2-5, with D unresolved. CDR3 length: 16 residues. V was cut by 1 base and J by 3 bases, with 16 bases left in between. Germline CDR1 is SGHRS and CDR2 is YFSETQ. This CDR3 reads CASSLKGWASEETQYF. CDR3 nucleotide sequence: TGCGCCAGCAGCTTGAAAGGTTGGGCTAGTGAAGAGACCCAGTACTTC.

The CDR3 nucleotides are TGTGCCAGCAGTGATGGCCCCTACGAGCAGTACTTC. Translation: CASSDGPYEQYF. This sequence joins TRBV2 and TRBJ2-7, with unresolved D. Germline values: CDR1 SNHLY, CDR2 FYNNEI. The CDR3 extends over 12 amino acids. Trimming took 3 bases from V and 2 from J, leaving 5 bases between them.

This chain joins TRBV7-2 and TRBJ2-7; possible D gene TRBD2, 6 bases. This CDR3 comprises 16 residues. Looked up from germline, CDR1 is SGHTA and CDR2 is FQGNSA. The V end lost 1 base, the J end lost 2 bases, and 15 bases lay between the germline ends. This CDR3 is CASSLEGAGTPYEQYF. The CDR3 nucleotides read TGTGCCAGCAGCTTAGAAGGGGCGGGGACCCCCTACGAGCAGTACTTC.

The count of this clone is one. V is TRBV28 and J is TRBJ1-1; D might be TRBD1 (6 bases). The CDR3 length is 13 residues. Germline V gene data show CDR1 as MDHEN and CDR2 as SYDVKM. Between the trimmed V and J ends, which lost 2 bases and 5 bases, there was a span of 9 bases. The CDR3 region is CASSLRGRTEAFF. In DNA form, the CDR3 reads TGTGCCAGCAGTTTAAGGGGGAGGACTGAAGCTTTCTTT.

The CDR3: CATRPQTGAWGTQYF. The CDR3, as DNA: TGTGCCACCCGACCCCAGACAGGCGCCTGGGGGACCCAGTACTTC. V is TRBV2 and J is TRBJ2-5, with TRBD1 as a possible D gene (6 bases). Trimming left V 10 bases short and J 7 bases short, with 25 bases between. Germline CDR1 SNHLY, CDR2 FYNNEI. This CDR3 region has 15 residues. Full variable domain (missing parts from reference TRBV2 and TRBJ2-5): EPEVTQTPSHQVTQMGQEVILRCVPISNHLYFYWYRQILGQKVEFLVSFYNNEISEKSEIFDDQFSVERPDGSNFTLKIRSTKLEDSAMYFCATRPQTGAWGTQYFGPGTRLLVL.

The chain recombines TRBV19 with TRBJ1-5; 8 nucleotides agree with TRBD1. The CDR3 loop spans 17 amino acids. The trim removed 8 bases at V and 6 bases at J, leaving 18 bases unmatched. Germline V gene sequence: CDR1 LNHDA, CDR2 SQIVND (reference sequence). CDR3 amino acids: CASATTQGARLIQPQHF. The CDR3, as DNA: TGTGCCAGTGCGACCACGCAGGGGGCTCGGCTCATTCAGCCCCAGCATTTT.

V and J are TRBV2 and TRBJ2-5, with 10 nucleotides matching TRBD1. CDR1 SNHLY and CDR2 FYNNEI come from the germline V gene. The CDR3 covers 16 residues. The V gene end was trimmed by 8 bases and the J gene end by 7 bases; junction bases not matched to a gene: 16. CDR3: CASRAPGQGIVGTQYF. The CDR3 region has the DNA TGTGCCAGCCGTGCCCCGGGACAGGGGATAGTGGGGACCCAGTACTTC.

This chain uses TRBV15 with TRBJ1-2; the D gene is possibly TRBD1 (6 bases). This CDR3 is 14 amino acids long. Germline V lookup: CDR1 LNHNV, CDR2 YYDKDF (reference sequence). V dropped 5 bases and J dropped 3 bases, with 13 bases sitting between them. The CDR3 region is CATSGPGTYYGYTF. CDR3 DNA sequence: TGTGCCACCAGCGGCCCCGGGACATACTATGGCTACACCTTC.

The rearrangement joins TRBV5-4 to TRBJ1-1, with D maybe TRBD1 (5 bases). Germline loops: CDR1 SGHNT, CDR2 YYREEE (reference sequence). With 1 base removed from V and 0 bases from J, the gap between germline ends came to 22 bases. This CDR3 region has 19 residues. The CDR3 is CASSLLRGAGSWMNTEAFF. CDR3 DNA: TGTGCCAGCAGCTTGTTGAGGGGCGCTGGGAGTTGGATGAACACTGAAGCTTTCTTT.

DNA for the CDR3: TGCGCCAGACCAGACCGGGACAGAAAAAACACCATATATTTT. This sequence encodes CARPDRDRKNTIYF. The V call is TRBV4-3, the J call TRBJ1-3; TRBD1 matches at 7 bases. In germline, CDR1 is LGHNA, CDR2 YSLEER. The CDR3 covers 14 residues. V gave up 9 bases and J gave up 6 bases; unmatched junction bases: 11.